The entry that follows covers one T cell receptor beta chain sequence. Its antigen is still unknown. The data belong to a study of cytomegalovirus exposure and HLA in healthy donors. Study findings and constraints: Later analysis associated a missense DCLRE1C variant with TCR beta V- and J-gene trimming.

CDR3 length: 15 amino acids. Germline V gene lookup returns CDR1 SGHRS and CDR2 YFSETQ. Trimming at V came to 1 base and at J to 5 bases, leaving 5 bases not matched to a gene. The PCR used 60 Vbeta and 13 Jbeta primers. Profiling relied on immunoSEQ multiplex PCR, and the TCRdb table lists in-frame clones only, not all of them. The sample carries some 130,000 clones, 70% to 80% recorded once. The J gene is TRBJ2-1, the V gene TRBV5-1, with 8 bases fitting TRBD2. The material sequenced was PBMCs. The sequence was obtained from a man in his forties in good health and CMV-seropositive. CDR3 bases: TGCGCCAGCAGCTTGACTAGCGGAGTTAACAATGAGCAGTTCTTC. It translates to CASSLTSGVNNEQFF.